The 15 T cell receptor beta chains presented below share a single source sample, sequenced in a study of OX40 agonist ivuxolimab in advanced cancers. Sequenced by immunoSEQ multiplex PCR; TCRdb stores in-frame clones only, minus some. The sample consists of approximately 77,000 clones, over 70% of them appearing once. The source was CD4+ or CD8+ T cells sorted from blood, collected in a trial of the OX40 agonist ivuxolimab. These receptors all stem from an adult with an advanced solid tumor such as melanoma, head and neck, liver or kidney cancer.

The rearrangement uses TRBV7-2 and TRBJ2-5; possible D gene TRBD2, 5 bases. CDR3 length: 15 residues. Trimming removed 5 bases from V and 0 bases from J, with 13 bases in between. Germline CDR1 SGHTA, CDR2 FQGNSA. The CDR3 is CASSRDTRYQETQYF. The CDR3 coding sequence is TGTGCCAGCAGCCGGGATACCAGGTACCAAGAGACCCAGTACTTC.

This clone appeared a single time. This rearrangement joins TRBV18 to TRBJ1-5, with unresolved D. In germline, CDR1 is KGHSH, CDR2 LQKENI. This CDR3 spans 13 amino acids. Trimming shortened V by 5 bases and J by 3 bases, and 8 bases separated the two germline ends. CDR3 coding DNA: TGTGCCAGCTCAAGTGACAACAATCAGCCCCAGCATTTT. Its protein is CASSSDNNQPQHF.

V usage is TRBV15 and J usage is TRBJ2-3, with 10 bases aligning to TRBD1. CDR3 size: 15 residues. J was trimmed by 8 bases and V by 0 bases; bases with no gene match: 5. The germline V gene has CDR1 LNHNV and CDR2 YYDKDF (reference sequence). The CDR3 nucleotides read TGTGCCACCAGCAGAGAGGGACAGGGGAAGGCTACGCAGTATTTT. It codes for CATSREGQGKATQYF.

This clone appeared a single time. The chain combines TRBV12-2 with TRBJ1-3; the table names TRBD1, a call not compared with the DNA. TRBV12-2 is noted as a pseudogene. This CDR3 contains 16 residues. CDR3 sequence reads: CASRSRGQLSGNTIYF. The CDR3 coding sequence is TGTGCAAGTCGCTCCCGAGGACAGCTCTCTGGAAACACCATATATTTT.

The chain links TRBV7-2 to TRBJ2-5, with 9 bases lining up with TRBD2. The better agreement between TRBJ2-7 and the DNA end casts doubt on the J call. Germline lookup yields CDR1 SGHTA and CDR2 FQGNSA. This CDR3 has 16 residues. As DNA, the CDR3 is TGTGCCAGCAGCATCACCCACCTAGCGGGGACCTACGAGCAGTACTTC. This codes for CASSITHLAGTYEQYF.

The chain has TRBV19 and TRBJ2-1; D could derive from TRBD1 or TRBD2 (7 bases each). V shed 1 base and J shed 4 bases, with 14 bases lying between them. The germline V gene encodes CDR1 LNHDA and CDR2 SQIVND (reference sequence). CDR3 length equals 16 residues. The CDR3 coding sequence is TGTGCCAGTAGTATAGGCGGCAGGGGGGGGTACAATGAGCAGTTCTTC. Encoded protein: CASSIGGRGGYNEQFF.

The table lists this clone with a few counts. V gene TRBV27 combines with J gene TRBJ1-1, with 7 bases identical to TRBD1. V lost 4 bases and J lost 0; bases outside the gene matches: 5. Germline lookup yields CDR1 MNHEY and CDR2 SMNVEV (reference sequence). This CDR3 comprises 15 residues. CDR3 DNA sequence: TGTGCCAGCAGTTCACGACAGGGATTGAACACTGAAGCTTTCTTT. Residues: CASSSRQGLNTEAFF.

The chain carries TRBV7-2 and TRBJ2-4; tentative D call: TRBD1 (6 bases). The V gene lost 5 bases and the J gene lost 1 base, with 18 bases spanning the gap. The CDR3 is 17 residues long. Germline V gives CDR1 SGHTA, CDR2 FQGNSA. The DNA of the CDR3 is TGTGCCAGCAGCCGAAACAGGGACCGGTTGGCCAAAAACATTCAGTACTTC. This encodes CASSRNRDRLAKNIQYF.

The chain joins TRBV4-1 to TRBJ1-2; TRBD1 agrees at 8 bases. Germline assignment: CDR1 MGHRA and CDR2 YSYEKL. V gave up 0 bases and J gave up 3 bases; unmatched junction bases: 6. The length of the CDR3 is 16 residues. The chain's CDR3 is CASSQDRTGWDYGYTF. CDR3 DNA: TGCGCCAGCAGCCAAGATCGGACAGGGTGGGACTATGGCTACACCTTC.

V and J are TRBV6-6 and TRBJ1-4; D is undetermined. The germline V gene encodes CDR1 MNHNY and CDR2 SVGAGI (reference sequence). V was cut by 4 bases and J by 5 bases, with 17 bases left in between. The CDR3 runs 16 residues. The CDR3 nucleotides are TGTGCCAGCAGTTCGGTTGATATGGGGAACAATGAAAAACTGTTTTTT. Translated, it gives CASSSVDMGNNEKLFF.

The chain has TRBV6-5 and TRBJ1-2; maybe TRBD1 (6 bases). The CDR3 sequence is 11 residues long. Germline values: CDR1 MNHEY, CDR2 SVGAGI. The ends were cut back, 10 bases at V and 4 bases at J, with 10 bases in the middle. The CDR3 DNA sequence: TGTGCCACAACAGGGTTCTATGGCTACACCTTC. As protein: CATTGFYGYTF.

This clone was detected a few times. The chain employs TRBV6-5 and TRBJ2-1; tentative D call: TRBD1 (5 bases). The CDR3 contains 13 residues. Trimming cost V 2 bases and J 4 bases, with 6 bases left between them. Germline V gives CDR1 MNHEY, CDR2 SVGAGI. The CDR3 is CASSYDRYNEQFF. The CDR3 DNA follows: TGTGCCAGCAGTTACGACAGATACAATGAGCAGTTCTTC.

This chain joins TRBV6-1 and TRBJ1-4; possible D gene TRBD1, 5 bases. V lost 3 bases and J lost 3, with 11 bases in between. Looked up from germline, CDR1 is MNHNS and CDR2 is SASEGT. There are 15 residues in the CDR3. The CDR3 loop is CASSEQRGPNEKLFF. In nucleotides, the CDR3 is TGTGCCAGCAGTGAGCAGCGGGGCCCTAATGAAAAACTGTTTTTT.

This rearrangement joins TRBV30 to TRBJ2-3; D gene uncertain. With 4 bases removed from V and 3 bases from J, the gap between germline ends came to 17 bases. Germline assignment: CDR1 GTSNPN and CDR2 SVGIG (reference sequence). CDR3 length: 15 amino acids. CDR3 sequence reads: CAWTSSPSRTDTQYF. CDR3 DNA: TGTGCCTGGACCTCATCCCCCTCACGGACAGATACGCAGTATTTT. The full variable domain, completed using reference TRBV30 and TRBJ2-3, is SQTIHQWPATLVQPVGSPLSLECTVEGTSNPNLYWYRQAAGRGLQLLFYSVGIGQISSEVPQNLSASRPQDRQFILSSKKLLLSDSGFYLCAWTSSPSRTDTQYFGPGTRLTVL.

The chain uses TRBV7-8 and TRBJ2-1; 15 bases map to TRBD2. CDR3 size: 14 residues. V dropped 5 bases and J dropped 15; count of bases not matched to a gene: 8. Germline loops: CDR1 SGHVS, CDR2 FQNEAQ. CDR3 sequence (DNA): TGTGCCAGCAGCCGGACTAGCGGGAGGGCTTTCCTGTTCTTC. The encoded protein is CASSRTSGRAFLFF.